This T cell receptor beta chain was recovered during a study of response to subunit inactivated influenza vaccine. CDR3 length: 13 residues. V shed 8 bases and J shed 1 base, with 12 bases lying between them. Germline CDR1 KGHSH, CDR2 LQKENI. In the case of this clonotype: The antigen remains undetermined.

TCRdb passed the RT-PCR reads through MiXCR, listing each CDR3 protein once. The sample holds 700,000 to 800,000 distinct CDR3 sequences; 18% are singletons and the top ten take roughly a tenth. Findings and limits, study-wide: Researchers suggested that each seasonal influenza vaccination recruits few new T cells.

Sequencing used PBMCs from blood, obtained 5 to 6 days after vaccination. This TCR was sampled from a man aged 45-60 years who received an inactivated influenza vaccine. The chain uses TRBV18 and TRBJ2-7, with D uncertain. CDR3 coding DNA: TGTGCCAGCGGGATGGGGTTATCCTACGAGCAGTACTTC. Residues: CASGMGLSYEQYF.